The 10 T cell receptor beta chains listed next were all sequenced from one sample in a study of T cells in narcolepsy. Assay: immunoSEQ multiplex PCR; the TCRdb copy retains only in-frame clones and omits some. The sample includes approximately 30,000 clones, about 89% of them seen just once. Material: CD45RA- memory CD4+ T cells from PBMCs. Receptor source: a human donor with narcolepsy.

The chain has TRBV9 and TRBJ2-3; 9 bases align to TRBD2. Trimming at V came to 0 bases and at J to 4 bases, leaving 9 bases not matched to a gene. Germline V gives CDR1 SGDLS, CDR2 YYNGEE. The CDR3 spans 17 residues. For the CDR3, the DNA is TGTGCCAGCAGCGTAGAGGCGTCTAGCGGGGCGTCAGATACGCAGTATTTT. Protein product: CASSVEASSGASDTQYF.

CDR3 in DNA: TGTGCCAGCGGCCCGGGACTAGCGGGGGGTGATGAGCAGTTCTTC. Translated: CASGPGLAGGDEQFF. The chain is built from TRBV7-7 and TRBJ2-1; 15 nucleotides line up with TRBD2. The CDR3 is made up of 15 amino acids. The V segment lost 8 bases and the J segment 8 bases; nucleotides outside the gene matches: 7. Germline values: CDR1 SSHAT, CDR2 FNYEAQ (reference sequence).

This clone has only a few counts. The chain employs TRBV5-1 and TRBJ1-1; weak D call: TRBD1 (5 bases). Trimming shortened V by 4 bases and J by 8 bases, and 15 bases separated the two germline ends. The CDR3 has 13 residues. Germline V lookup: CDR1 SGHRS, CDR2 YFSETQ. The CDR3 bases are TGCGCCAGCAGCAATACACGGCGGGGGGAAGCTTTCTTT. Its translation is CASSNTRRGEAFF.

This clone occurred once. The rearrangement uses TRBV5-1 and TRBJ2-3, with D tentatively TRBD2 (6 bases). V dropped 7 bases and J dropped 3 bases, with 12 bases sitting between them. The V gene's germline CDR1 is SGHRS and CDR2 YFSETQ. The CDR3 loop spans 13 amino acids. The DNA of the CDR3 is TGCGCCAGCTCACGGGGAGGTACAGATACGCAGTATTTT. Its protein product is CASSRGGTDTQYF.

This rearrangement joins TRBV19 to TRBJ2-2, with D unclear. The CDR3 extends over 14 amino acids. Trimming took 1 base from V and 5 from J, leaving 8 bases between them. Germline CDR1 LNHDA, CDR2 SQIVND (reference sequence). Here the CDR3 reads CASSIGSRTGELFF. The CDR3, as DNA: TGTGCCAGTAGTATAGGGAGCCGGACCGGGGAGCTGTTTTTT. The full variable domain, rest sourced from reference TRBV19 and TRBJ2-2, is DGGITQSPKYLFRKEGQNVTLSCEQNLNHDAMYWYRQDPGQGLRLIYYSQIVNDFQKGDIAEGYSVSREKKESFPLTVTSAQKNPTAFYLCASSIGSRTGELFFGEGSRLTVL.

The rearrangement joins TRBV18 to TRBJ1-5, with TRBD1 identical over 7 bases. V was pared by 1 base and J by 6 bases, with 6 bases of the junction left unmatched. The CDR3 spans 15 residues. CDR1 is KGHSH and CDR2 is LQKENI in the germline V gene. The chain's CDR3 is CASSPQQGFGQPQHF. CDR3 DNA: TGTGCCAGCTCACCACAACAGGGGTTTGGTCAGCCCCAGCATTTT.

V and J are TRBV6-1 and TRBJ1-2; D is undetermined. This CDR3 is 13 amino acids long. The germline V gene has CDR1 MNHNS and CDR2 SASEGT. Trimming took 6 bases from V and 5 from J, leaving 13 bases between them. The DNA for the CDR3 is TGTGCCAGCAGGTTGGACGGAGGGTATGGCTACACCTTC. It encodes CASRLDGGYGYTF.

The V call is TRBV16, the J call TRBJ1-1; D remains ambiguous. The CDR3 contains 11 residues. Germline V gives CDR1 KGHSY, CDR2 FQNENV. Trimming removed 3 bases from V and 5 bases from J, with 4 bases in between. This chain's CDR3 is CASSHGTEAFF. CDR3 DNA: TGTGCCAGCAGCCATGGTACTGAAGCTTTCTTT.

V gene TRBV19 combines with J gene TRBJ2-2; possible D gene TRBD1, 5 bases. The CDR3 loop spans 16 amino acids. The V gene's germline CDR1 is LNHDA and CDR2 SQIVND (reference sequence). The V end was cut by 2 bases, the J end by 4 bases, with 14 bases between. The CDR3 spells CASSIRPLQVTGELFF. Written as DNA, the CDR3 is TGTGCCAGTAGTATAAGACCTCTACAGGTCACCGGGGAGCTGTTTTTT. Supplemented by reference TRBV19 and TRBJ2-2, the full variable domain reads DGGITQSPKYLFRKEGQNVTLSCEQNLNHDAMYWYRQDPGQGLRLIYYSQIVNDFQKGDIAEGYSVSREKKESFPLTVTSAQKNPTAFYLCASSIRPLQVTGELFFGEGSRLTVL.

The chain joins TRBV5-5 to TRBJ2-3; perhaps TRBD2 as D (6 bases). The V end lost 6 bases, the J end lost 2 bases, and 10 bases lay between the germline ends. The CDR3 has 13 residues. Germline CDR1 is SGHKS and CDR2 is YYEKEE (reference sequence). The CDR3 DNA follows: TGTGCCAGCATGGAGGGAATCACAGATACGCAGTATTTT. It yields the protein CASMEGITDTQYF.